This T cell receptor (beta chain) is from a study of shared clonotypes between healthy human individuals. Germline assignment: CDR1 MNHEY and CDR2 SMNVEV (reference sequence). The CDR3 sequence is 16 residues long. The V segment lost 5 bases and the J segment 2 bases; nucleotides outside the gene matches: 12. Measured with immunoSEQ multiplex PCR; TCRdb has only the in-frame clones, and not every one. The profile covers fewer than 3 million clones, with 80% to 95% appearing a single time and approximately 0.4% taken by the ten largest. The chain carries TRBV27 and TRBJ2-7, with 7 bases aligning to TRBD2. The TCR sequence derives from a man aged 18 to 29 in good health. Some clones in this sample may be carry-over from other donors' samples. The sample was naive CD4+ T cells from PBMCs. Documented subset: CD45RA+ positively selected. Written as DNA, the CDR3 is TGTGCCAGCAGTCGAGCGGGACCACCGAATCCCTACGAGCAGTACTTC. It codes for CASSRAGPPNPYEQYF.